The 14 T cell receptor beta chains below were found in one sample sequenced in a study of control samples from healthy donors and cancer patients. TCRdb's table, derived via immunoSEQ multiplex PCR, lists solely in-frame clones and lacks some. The table shows approximately 65,000 clones, with about 90% occurring only once. Source material: PBMCs. These receptor sequences come from a man between 60 and 70 years old with lung cancer.

V is TRBV10-2 and J is TRBJ1-5; D remains unclear. From germline, CDR1 is WSHSY and CDR2 SAAADI. There are 15 residues in the CDR3. V was shortened by 5 bases and J by 2 bases, with 13 bases between the two germline ends. As DNA, the CDR3 is TGCGCCAGCAGTACCGCGATACGGGGCAATCAGCCCCAGCATTTT. Protein sequence: CASSTAIRGNQPQHF.

The rearrangement uses TRBV7-8 and TRBJ1-1; D gene uncertain. Germline loops: CDR1 SGHVS, CDR2 FQNEAQ. This CDR3 is built from 14 residues. Trimming removed 1 base from V and 12 bases from J, with 18 bases in between. CDR3 in amino acids: CASSLGIGYGSSFF. CDR3 coding DNA: TGTGCCAGCAGCTTAGGTATAGGTTATGGGAGTTCTTTCTTT.

V and J are TRBV30 and TRBJ1-2; D may be TRBD1 (5 bases). The CDR3 totals 13 residues. Trimming took 3 bases from V and 7 from J, leaving 15 bases between them. Germline lookup yields CDR1 GTSNPN and CDR2 SVGIG (reference sequence). Here the CDR3 reads CAWRGPSIGGYTF. The CDR3 DNA is TGTGCCTGGAGGGGACCGTCGATTGGTGGCTACACCTTC.

The V gene is TRBV5-8, the J gene TRBJ1-5; D is uncertain. The V gene's germline CDR1 is SGHTS and CDR2 YDEGEE. The V and J ends lost 0 bases and 1 base respectively, with 5 bases between them. The CDR3 extends over 14 amino acids. CDR3 nucleotides: TGTGCCAGCAGCTTGGACAGCAGCAATCAGCCCCAGCATTTT. Encoded protein: CASSLDSSNQPQHF.

The chain is built from TRBV2 and TRBJ2-7, with D uncertain. V dropped 2 bases and J dropped 3 bases, with 8 bases sitting between them. Per germline, CDR1 SNHLY and CDR2 FYNNEI. There are 13 residues in the CDR3. The CDR3 DNA sequence: TGTGCCAGCAGTGAATCCCGGTACTACGAGCAGTACGTC. Translating it yields CASSESRYYEQYV.

The rearrangement joins TRBV2 to TRBJ2-3; 12 bases match TRBD2. The germline V gene has CDR1 SNHLY and CDR2 FYNNEI. The CDR3 has 16 residues. Unmatched junction bases numbered 7, after V lost 4 bases and J lost 5 bases. This CDR3 reads CASSAPTSGGGDTQYF. In DNA form, the CDR3 reads TGTGCCAGCAGTGCCCCGACTAGCGGGGGAGGAGATACGCAGTATTTT.

The chain combines TRBV4-1 with TRBJ2-6; the match to TRBD1 covers 9 bases. Looked up from germline, CDR1 is MGHRA and CDR2 is YSYEKL. This CDR3 has 17 amino acids. V lost 1 base to trimming and J lost 2 bases; unmatched junction nucleotides: 3. The CDR3 bases are TGCGCCAGCAGCCAAGCAACAGGGGGCACTGGGGCCAACGTCCTGACTTTC. Its protein product is CASSQATGGTGANVLTF.

This chain links TRBV6-5 with TRBJ1-6, with a tentative D call TRBD1 (5 bases). V was cut by 5 bases and J by 6 bases, with 14 bases left in between. The CDR3 sequence is 15 residues long. Per the germline V gene, CDR1 is MNHEY and CDR2 is SVGAGI. The CDR3 nucleotides read TGTGCCAGCAGTCCTCCAGGGACGCTTAATTCACCCCTCCACTTT. Protein product: CASSPPGTLNSPLHF.

The chain combines TRBV24-1 with TRBJ2-5, with a possible D match to TRBD1 (5 bases). CDR1 KGHDR and CDR2 SFDVKD come from the germline V gene. The CDR3 consists of 13 residues. Trimming stripped 5 bases from V and 1 base from J, with 7 bases between. CDR3: CATSGQGQETQYF. CDR3 bases: TGTGCCACCAGTGGGCAGGGCCAAGAGACCCAGTACTTC.

Here the CDR3 reads CASSPGTDSNQPQHF. DNA of the CDR3: TGTGCCAGCAGCCCCGGGACGGATAGCAATCAGCCCCAGCATTTT. The V gene is TRBV7-6, the J gene TRBJ1-5; perhaps TRBD1 as D (5 bases). The V end was cut by 5 bases, the J end by 0 bases, with 11 bases between. The CDR3 sequence is 15 residues long. CDR1 and CDR2 from the germline V gene are SGHVS and FNYEAQ.

In its sample, this clone was seen once. The chain recombines TRBV7-3 with TRBJ2-5, with 7 bases fitting TRBD1. The trim removed 5 bases at V and 6 bases at J, leaving 9 bases unmatched. CDR3 size: 14 residues. Germline values: CDR1 SGHTA, CDR2 FQGTGA. Written as DNA, the CDR3 is TGTGCCAGCAGCCCCGAGGGGGCGACGAAGACCCAGTACTTC. Protein sequence: CASSPEGATKTQYF.

The V and J genes are TRBV6-5 and TRBJ1-1; 7 nucleotides align to TRBD1. Germline lookup yields CDR1 MNHEY and CDR2 SVGAGI. The junction had 11 bases not matched to a gene; V was cut back by 2 bases and J by 5 bases. The CDR3 loop spans 16 amino acids. CDR3 nucleotide sequence: TGTGCCAGCAGTTACACGCTGGGAGGGGGCAAGACTGAAGCTTTCTTT. It encodes CASSYTLGGGKTEAFF.

V gene TRBV30 combines with J gene TRBJ1-2; 7 bases fit TRBD1. The CDR3 totals 14 residues. The V segment lost 1 base and the J segment 4 bases; nucleotides outside the gene matches: 6. Germline V gives CDR1 GTSNPN, CDR2 SVGIG (reference sequence). CDR3 sequence: CAWSAGTVGYGYTF. CDR3 bases: TGTGCCTGGAGTGCCGGGACAGTGGGCTATGGCTACACCTTC.

The rearrangement joins TRBV5-1 to TRBJ1-4, with no clear D. The CDR3 has 13 amino acids. V was clipped by 0 bases and J by 4 bases, with 4 bases between them. Germline CDR1 SGHRS, CDR2 YFSETQ. CDR3 residues: CASSLDSNEKLFF. CDR3 in DNA: TGCGCCAGCAGCTTGGACAGTAATGAAAAACTGTTTTTT.